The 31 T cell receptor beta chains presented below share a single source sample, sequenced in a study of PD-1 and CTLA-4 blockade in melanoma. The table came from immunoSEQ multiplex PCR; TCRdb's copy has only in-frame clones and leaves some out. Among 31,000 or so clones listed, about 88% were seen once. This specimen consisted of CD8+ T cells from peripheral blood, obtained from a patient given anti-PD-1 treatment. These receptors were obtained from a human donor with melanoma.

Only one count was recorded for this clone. CDR3 amino acids: CASSQDQTFITIYF. CDR3 sequence (DNA): TGTGCCAGCAGCCAAGATCAGACCTTCATCACCATATATTTT. This chain links TRBV3-1 (or the pseudogene TRBV3-2) with TRBJ1-3; D unresolved. Germline V gene sequence: CDR1 LGHDT, CDR2 YNNKEL (reference sequence). V lost 0 bases and J lost 9, with 12 bases in between. CDR3 size: 14 residues.

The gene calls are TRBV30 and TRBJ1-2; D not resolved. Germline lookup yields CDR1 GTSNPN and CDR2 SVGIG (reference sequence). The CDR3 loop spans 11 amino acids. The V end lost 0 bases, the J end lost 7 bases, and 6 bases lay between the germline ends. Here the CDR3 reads CAWSVPAGYTF. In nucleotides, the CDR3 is TGTGCCTGGAGTGTGCCCGCTGGCTACACCTTC.

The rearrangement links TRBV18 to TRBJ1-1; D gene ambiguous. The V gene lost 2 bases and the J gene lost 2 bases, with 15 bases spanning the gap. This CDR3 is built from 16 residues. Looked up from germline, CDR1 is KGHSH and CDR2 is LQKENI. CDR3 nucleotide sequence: TGTGCCAGCTCACCAGCTTCGGCCGGAGGTAACACTGAAGCTTTCTTT. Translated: CASSPASAGGNTEAFF.

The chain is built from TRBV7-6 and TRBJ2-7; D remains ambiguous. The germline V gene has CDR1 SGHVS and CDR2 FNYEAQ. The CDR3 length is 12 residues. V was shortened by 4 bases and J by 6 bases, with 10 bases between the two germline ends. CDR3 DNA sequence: TGTGCCAGCAGCTATGTCAGTAGCGAGCAGTACTTC. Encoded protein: CASSYVSSEQYF.

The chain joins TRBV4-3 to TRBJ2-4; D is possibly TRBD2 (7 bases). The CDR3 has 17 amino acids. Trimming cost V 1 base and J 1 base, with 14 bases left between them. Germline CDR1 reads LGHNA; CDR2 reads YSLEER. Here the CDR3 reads CASSQGSGGLAKNIQYF. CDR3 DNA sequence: TGCGCCAGCAGCCAAGGCTCGGGGGGCTTGGCCAAAAACATTCAGTACTTC.

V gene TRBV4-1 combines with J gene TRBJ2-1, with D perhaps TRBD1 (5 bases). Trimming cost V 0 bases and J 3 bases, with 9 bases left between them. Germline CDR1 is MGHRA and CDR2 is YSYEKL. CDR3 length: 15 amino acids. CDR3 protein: CASSQDEGDYNEQFF. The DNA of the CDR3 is TGCGCCAGCAGCCAAGATGAAGGGGACTACAATGAGCAGTTCTTC.

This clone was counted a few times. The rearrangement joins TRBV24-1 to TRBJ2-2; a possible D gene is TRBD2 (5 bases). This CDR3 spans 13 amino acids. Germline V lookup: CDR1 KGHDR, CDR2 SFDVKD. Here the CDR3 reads CAAEVTNTGELFF. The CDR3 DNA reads TGTGCTGCGGAGGTCACGAACACCGGGGAGCTGTTTTTT.

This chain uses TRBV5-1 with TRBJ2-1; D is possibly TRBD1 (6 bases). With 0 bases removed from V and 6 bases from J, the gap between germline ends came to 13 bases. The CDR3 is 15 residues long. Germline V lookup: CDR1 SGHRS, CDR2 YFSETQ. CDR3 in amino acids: CASSLGDTTGNEQFF. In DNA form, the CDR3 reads TGCGCCAGCAGCTTGGGGGACACAACAGGCAATGAGCAGTTCTTC.

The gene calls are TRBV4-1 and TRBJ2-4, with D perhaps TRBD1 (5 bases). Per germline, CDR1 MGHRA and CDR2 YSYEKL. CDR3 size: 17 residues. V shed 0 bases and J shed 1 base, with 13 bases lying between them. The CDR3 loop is CASSQEQTAGAKNIQYF. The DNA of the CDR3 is TGCGCCAGCAGCCAAGAACAGACGGCAGGGGCCAAAAACATTCAGTACTTC.

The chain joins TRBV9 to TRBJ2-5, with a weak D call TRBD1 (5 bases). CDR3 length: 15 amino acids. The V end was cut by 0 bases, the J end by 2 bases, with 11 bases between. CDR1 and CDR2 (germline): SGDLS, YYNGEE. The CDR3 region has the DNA TGTGCCAGCAGCGTAGGGTCGGACAAGCAAGAGACCCAGTACTTC. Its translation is CASSVGSDKQETQYF.

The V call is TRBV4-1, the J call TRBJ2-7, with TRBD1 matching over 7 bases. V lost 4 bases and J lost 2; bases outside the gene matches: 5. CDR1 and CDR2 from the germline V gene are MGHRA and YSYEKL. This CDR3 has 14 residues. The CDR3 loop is CASSLVTGTYEQYF. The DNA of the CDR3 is TGCGCCAGCAGCCTTGTGACAGGGACCTACGAGCAGTACTTC.

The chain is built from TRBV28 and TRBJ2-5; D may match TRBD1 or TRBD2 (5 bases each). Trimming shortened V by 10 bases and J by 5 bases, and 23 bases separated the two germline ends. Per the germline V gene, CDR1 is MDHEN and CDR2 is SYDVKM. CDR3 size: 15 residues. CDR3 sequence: CATSTGTNLRETQYF. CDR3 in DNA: TGTGCCACGAGCACCGGGACCAATTTGAGGGAGACCCAGTACTTC.

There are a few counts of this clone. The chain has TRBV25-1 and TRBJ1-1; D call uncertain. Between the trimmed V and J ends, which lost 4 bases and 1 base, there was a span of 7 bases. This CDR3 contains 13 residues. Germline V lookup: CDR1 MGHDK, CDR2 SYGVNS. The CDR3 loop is CASSGPANTEAFF. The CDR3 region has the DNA TGTGCCAGCAGTGGGCCGGCGAACACTGAAGCTTTCTTT.

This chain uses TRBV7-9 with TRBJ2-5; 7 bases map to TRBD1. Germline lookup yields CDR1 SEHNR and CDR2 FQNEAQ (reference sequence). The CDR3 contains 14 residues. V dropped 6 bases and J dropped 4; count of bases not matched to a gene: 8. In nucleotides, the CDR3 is TGTGCCAGCAGGCCCGACAGGGTCGGAGAGACCCAGTACTTC. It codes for CASRPDRVGETQYF.

The CDR3 is CASSGTTGTQYF. The CDR3 nucleotides are TGTGCCAGCAGCGGAACCACCGGGACCCAGTACTTC. The chain joins TRBV7-9 to TRBJ2-5; unclear D gene. This CDR3 has 12 residues. V shed 5 bases and J shed 7 bases, with 11 bases lying between them. The germline V gene encodes CDR1 SEHNR and CDR2 FQNEAQ (reference sequence).

The CDR3 is CASSLGGLNTEAFF. In DNA, the CDR3 is TGCGCCAGCAGCTTGGGCGGCTTGAACACTGAAGCTTTCTTT. J is TRBJ1-1 and V is TRBV5-1, with D hard to call. This CDR3 is 14 amino acids long. Germline V CDR1 and CDR2: SGHRS, YFSETQ. V dropped 0 bases and J dropped 0 bases, with 6 bases sitting between them.

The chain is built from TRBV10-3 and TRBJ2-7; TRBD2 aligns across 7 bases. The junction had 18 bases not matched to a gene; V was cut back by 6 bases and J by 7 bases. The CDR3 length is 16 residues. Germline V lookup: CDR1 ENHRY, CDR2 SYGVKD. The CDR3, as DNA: TGTGCCATCAGCGCGGGGAGGGCTATCATTATGGGGGAGCAGTACTTC. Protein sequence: CAISAGRAIIMGEQYF.

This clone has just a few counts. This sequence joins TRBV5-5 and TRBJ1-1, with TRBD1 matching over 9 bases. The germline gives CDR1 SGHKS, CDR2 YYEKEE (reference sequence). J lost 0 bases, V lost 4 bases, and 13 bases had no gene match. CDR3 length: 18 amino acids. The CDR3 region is CASSPSGGQGFMNTEAFF. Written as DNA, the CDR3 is TGTGCCAGCAGCCCTTCCGGGGGACAGGGTTTTATGAACACTGAAGCTTTCTTT.

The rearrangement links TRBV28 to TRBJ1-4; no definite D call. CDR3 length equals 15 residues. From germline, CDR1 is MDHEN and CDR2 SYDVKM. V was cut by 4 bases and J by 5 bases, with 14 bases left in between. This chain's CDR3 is CASSSAAVENEKLFF. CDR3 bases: TGTGCCAGCAGTTCCGCAGCGGTGGAAAATGAAAAACTGTTTTTT.

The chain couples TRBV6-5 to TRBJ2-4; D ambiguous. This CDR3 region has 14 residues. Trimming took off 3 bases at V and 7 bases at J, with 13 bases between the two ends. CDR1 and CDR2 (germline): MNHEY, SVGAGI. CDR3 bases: TGTGCCAGCAGTTATGGTGGGGTCGGGAACATTCAGTACTTC. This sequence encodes CASSYGGVGNIQYF.

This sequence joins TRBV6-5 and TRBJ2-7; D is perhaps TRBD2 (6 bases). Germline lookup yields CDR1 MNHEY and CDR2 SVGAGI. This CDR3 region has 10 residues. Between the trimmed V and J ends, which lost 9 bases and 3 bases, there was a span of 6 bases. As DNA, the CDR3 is TGTGCCAGGGGGGGCTACGAGCAGTACTTC. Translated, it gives CARGGYEQYF.

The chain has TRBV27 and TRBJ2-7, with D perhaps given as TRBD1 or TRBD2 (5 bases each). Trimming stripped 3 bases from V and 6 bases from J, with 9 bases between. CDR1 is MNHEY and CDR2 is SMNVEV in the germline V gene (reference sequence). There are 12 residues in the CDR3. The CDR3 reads CASSFGAGEQYF. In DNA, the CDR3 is TGTGCCAGCAGTTTCGGGGCTGGCGAGCAGTACTTC.

The CDR3 spells CSVEDRDSYEQYF. DNA of the CDR3: TGCAGCGTTGAAGATCGGGACAGCTACGAGCAGTACTTC. The rearrangement links TRBV29-1 to TRBJ2-7, with 7 bases that match TRBD1. V lost 0 bases, J lost 3 bases, and 2 bases stayed unmatched. The CDR3 extends over 13 amino acids. Germline V gives CDR1 SQVTM, CDR2 ANQGSEA.

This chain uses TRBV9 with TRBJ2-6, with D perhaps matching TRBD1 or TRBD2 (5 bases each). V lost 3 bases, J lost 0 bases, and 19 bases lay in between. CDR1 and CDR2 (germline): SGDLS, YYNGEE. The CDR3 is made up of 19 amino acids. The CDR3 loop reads CASSEPGTAPFSGANVLTF. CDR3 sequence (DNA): TGTGCCAGCAGCGAACCCGGGACGGCGCCATTCTCTGGGGCCAACGTCCTGACTTTC.

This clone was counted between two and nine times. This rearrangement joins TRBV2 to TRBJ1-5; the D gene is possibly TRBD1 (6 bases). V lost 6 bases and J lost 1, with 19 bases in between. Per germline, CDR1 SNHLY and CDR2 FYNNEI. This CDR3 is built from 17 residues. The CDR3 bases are TGTGCCAGCAGCCCCTGGGGGGCAAAAGGAAGCAATCAGCCCCAGCATTTT. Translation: CASSPWGAKGSNQPQHF.

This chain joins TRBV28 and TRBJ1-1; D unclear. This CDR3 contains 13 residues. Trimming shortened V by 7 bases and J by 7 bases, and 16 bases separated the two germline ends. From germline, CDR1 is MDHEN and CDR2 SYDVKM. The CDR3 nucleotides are TGTGCCAGCACCCCGGTCCAACAGATTGAAGCTTTCTTT. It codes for CASTPVQQIEAFF.

The CDR3 nucleotides are TGTGCCAGCAGTTACGGACTGAGGAACACTGAAGCTTTCTTT. Its protein is CASSYGLRNTEAFF. V is TRBV6-2 or TRBV6-3 and J is TRBJ1-1; the D is unclear. V shed 2 bases and J shed 1 base, with 8 bases lying between them. This CDR3 has 14 amino acids. Germline V gives CDR1 MNHEY, CDR2 SVGEGT.

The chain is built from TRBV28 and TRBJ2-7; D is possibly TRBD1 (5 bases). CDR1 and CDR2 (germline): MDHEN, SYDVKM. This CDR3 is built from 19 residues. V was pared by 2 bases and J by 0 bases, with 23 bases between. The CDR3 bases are TGTGCCAGCAGTTTAGGGTTTGCGTGGGGCAGGGCGAGCTCCTACGAGCAGTACTTC. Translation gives CASSLGFAWGRASSYEQYF.

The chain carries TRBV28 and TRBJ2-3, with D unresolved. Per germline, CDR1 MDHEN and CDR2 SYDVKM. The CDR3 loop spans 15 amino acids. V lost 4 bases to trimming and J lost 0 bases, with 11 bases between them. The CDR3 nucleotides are TGTGCCAGCAGTTGGGTCTTCGGGAGCACAGATACGCAGTATTTT. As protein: CASSWVFGSTDTQYF. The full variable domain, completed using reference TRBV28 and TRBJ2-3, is DVKVTQSSRYLVKRTGEKVFLECVQDMDHENMFWYRQDPGLGLRLIYFSYDVKMKEKGDIPEGYSVSREKKERFSLILESASTNQTSMYLCASSWVFGSTDTQYFGPGTRLTVL.

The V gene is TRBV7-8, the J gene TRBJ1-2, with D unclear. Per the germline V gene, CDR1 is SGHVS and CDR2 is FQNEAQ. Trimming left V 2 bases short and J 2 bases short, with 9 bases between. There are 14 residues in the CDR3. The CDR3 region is CASSLSIRNYGYTF. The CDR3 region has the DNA TGTGCCAGCAGCTTAAGCATCCGCAACTATGGCTACACCTTC.

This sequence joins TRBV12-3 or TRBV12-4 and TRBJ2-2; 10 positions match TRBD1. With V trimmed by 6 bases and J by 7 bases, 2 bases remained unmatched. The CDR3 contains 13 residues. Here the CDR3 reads CASRDRGVGELFF. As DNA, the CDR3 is TGTGCCAGCAGGGACAGGGGGGTCGGGGAGCTGTTTTTT.